The 31 T cell receptor beta chains below come from one sample, sequenced in a study of blood T cell repertoires in COVID-19. Produced via immunoSEQ multiplex PCR; TCRdb's table is partial and in-frame only. The sample shows roughly 91,000 clones, 84% of them seen only once. Sample: peripheral blood. The receptor source for this set is a man between 65 and 85 years old with active or convalescent COVID-19.

The V gene is TRBV30, the J gene TRBJ1-2, with 9 bases aligning to TRBD1. The length of the CDR3 is 13 residues. Germline assignment: CDR1 GTSNPN and CDR2 SVGIG (reference sequence). V lost 3 bases to trimming and J lost 1 base; unmatched junction nucleotides: 0. DNA of the CDR3: TGTGCCTGGAGGGGACAGGGTAACTATGGCTACACCTTC. Residues: CAWRGQGNYGYTF.

This chain links TRBV18 with TRBJ2-6; a weak D match, TRBD1 (6 bases). The germline V and J ends were trimmed by 2 bases and 2 bases, with 10 bases remaining between them. The CDR3 extends over 16 amino acids. The germline V gene has CDR1 KGHSH and CDR2 LQKENI. For the CDR3, the DNA is TGTGCCAGCTCACCAGTGGGGGCGGCTGGGGCCAACGTCCTGACTTTC. Protein: CASSPVGAAGANVLTF.

This clone was found a few times. This rearrangement joins TRBV2 to TRBJ1-2; D might be TRBD1 (5 bases). The CDR3 totals 13 residues. Trimming took 5 bases from V and 7 from J, leaving 14 bases between them. Germline V lookup: CDR1 SNHLY, CDR2 FYNNEI. The CDR3 is CASSLLREGGYTF. The CDR3 bases are TGTGCCAGCAGTTTGCTCAGGGAGGGTGGCTACACCTTC.

The V gene is TRBV10-3, the J gene TRBJ1-5, with D unresolved. V lost 6 bases and J 4 bases, leaving 13 bases between the germline ends. The CDR3 is 14 amino acids. Per germline, CDR1 ENHRY and CDR2 SYGVKD. CDR3 nucleotide sequence: TGTGCCATCAGCCAGAGCGGGGATAATCAGCCCCAGCATTTT. Protein product: CAISQSGDNQPQHF.

The J gene is TRBJ1-1, the V gene TRBV9; D is unclear. Looked up from germline, CDR1 is SGDLS and CDR2 is YYNGEE. The CDR3 extends over 17 amino acids. V gave up 3 bases and J gave up 0 bases, with 18 bases separating them. The CDR3 reads CASSDHPPCTVNTEAFF. In nucleotides, the CDR3 is TGTGCCAGCAGCGACCACCCTCCGTGTACGGTGAACACTGAAGCTTTCTTT.

The chain joins TRBV18 to TRBJ1-2; 8 bases are a match to TRBD1. V was clipped by 5 bases and J by 3 bases; unmatched bases: 5. Looked up from germline, CDR1 is KGHSH and CDR2 is LQKENI. The CDR3 consists of 14 residues. The chain's CDR3 is CASSESGGDYGYTF. CDR3 nucleotides: TGTGCCAGCTCAGAATCAGGGGGCGACTATGGCTACACCTTC.

This chain joins TRBV4-1 and TRBJ2-3, with 7 bases identical to TRBD2. Germline lookup yields CDR1 MGHRA and CDR2 YSYEKL. This CDR3 has 15 amino acids. The V segment lost 3 bases and the J segment 2 bases; nucleotides outside the gene matches: 5. The DNA for the CDR3 is TGCGCCAGCAGCCAGATGGGGGGGTCCACAGATACGCAGTATTTT. Translating it yields CASSQMGGSTDTQYF.

The chain joins TRBV28 to TRBJ1-2; tentative D call: TRBD1 (6 bases). The CDR3 consists of 13 residues. Germline CDR1 and CDR2: MDHEN and SYDVKM. Deletions cut 7 bases from V and 3 bases from J, with 12 bases between. CDR3: CASTKGGYYGYTF. The CDR3 DNA is TGTGCCAGCACTAAAGGGGGATACTATGGCTACACCTTC.

This clone was seen only a few times. J is TRBJ1-2 and V is TRBV3-1 (or the pseudogene TRBV3-2); the D is unclear. Deletions cut 2 bases from V and 0 bases from J, with 4 bases between. The CDR3 consists of 13 residues. Germline V gives CDR1 LGHDT, CDR2 YNNKEL (reference sequence). As DNA, the CDR3 is TGTGCCAGCAGCCAACTAGCTAACTATGGCTACACCTTC. It codes for CASSQLANYGYTF.

The J gene is TRBJ2-7, the V gene TRBV5-4; D possibly corresponds to TRBD2 (7 bases). CDR1 is SGHNT, CDR2 YYREEE, per germline (reference sequence). CDR3 size: 14 residues. Trimming removed 0 bases at V and 4 bases at J, with 11 bases between. CDR3 in amino acids: CASSLAGGRYEQYF. The DNA for the CDR3 is TGTGCCAGCAGCTTGGCGGGGGGCCGGTACGAGCAGTACTTC.

The chain combines TRBV28 with TRBJ2-7; tentative D call: TRBD2 (5 bases). Trimming took off 5 bases at V and 3 bases at J, with 14 bases between the two ends. The germline V gene has CDR1 MDHEN and CDR2 SYDVKM. The CDR3 extends over 14 amino acids. The CDR3 sequence: CASSPPGNIYEQYF. The CDR3, as DNA: TGTGCCAGCAGTCCCCCGGGAAACATCTACGAGCAGTACTTC.

The rearrangement joins TRBV2 to TRBJ2-1; 10 positions match TRBD1. V shed 5 bases and J 0 bases; nucleotides not matched to a gene: 7. Germline V lookup: CDR1 SNHLY, CDR2 FYNNEI. The CDR3 has 17 residues. In DNA form, the CDR3 reads TGTGCCAGCAGTCCCGGGACAGGGGAACCCTCCTACAATGAGCAGTTCTTC. This sequence encodes CASSPGTGEPSYNEQFF.

The chain couples TRBV28 to TRBJ1-2, with 10 bases fitting TRBD1. CDR3 size: 17 residues. V shed 3 bases, J shed 6 bases, and the junction held 13 bases outside the gene matches. Germline V CDR1 and CDR2: MDHEN, SYDVKM. In DNA form, the CDR3 reads TGTGCCAGCAGTTTGGCTCACCCGGGACAGGGGAATGATGGCTACACCTTC. It translates to CASSLAHPGQGNDGYTF.

This sequence joins TRBV7-9 and TRBJ1-5, with TRBD1 identical over 9 bases. The CDR3 length is 14 residues. CDR1 is SEHNR, CDR2 FQNEAQ, per germline (reference sequence). The trim removed 5 bases at V and 5 bases at J, leaving 4 bases unmatched. As DNA, the CDR3 is TGTGCCAGCAGCACGGACAGGGGTTATCAGCCCCAGCATTTT. Its protein is CASSTDRGYQPQHF.

This chain connects TRBV6-5 to TRBJ2-7, with 8 positions matching TRBD2. Germline CDR1 and CDR2: MNHEY and SVGAGI. The junction had 14 bases not matched to a gene; V was cut back by 6 bases and J by 7 bases. The CDR3 is 15 amino acids. The CDR3 protein is CASSPIAGSSREQYF. The CDR3 DNA reads as TGTGCCAGCAGCCCCATAGCGGGGAGTTCTCGGGAGCAGTACTTC.

The J gene is TRBJ2-7, the V gene TRBV28, with TRBD1 matching 7 bases. The CDR3 is 14 residues long. Germline loops: CDR1 MDHEN, CDR2 SYDVKM. V lost 4 bases to trimming and J lost 6 bases; unmatched junction nucleotides: 9. The CDR3, as DNA: TGTGCCAGCAGTTCGCCCCCGACAGGGTTCGAGCAGTACTTC. Its translation is CASSSPPTGFEQYF.

On this clone: The junction shows a germline mismatch at one end, possibly a read error. The rearrangement links TRBV7-7 to TRBJ2-5, with D perhaps matching TRBD1 (6 bases). Germline V gene sequence: CDR1 SSHAT, CDR2 FNYEAQ (reference sequence). The CDR3 covers 13 residues. CDR3 nucleotide sequence: TGTGCTAGCAGCTTGTGGGGGCGGGAGACCCAGTACTTC. This translates into CASSLWGRETQYF.

Only one count was recorded for this clone. The rearrangement links TRBV5-1 to TRBJ2-6; D is perhaps TRBD2 (5 bases). The length of the CDR3 is 17 residues. The V and J ends lost 5 bases and 2 bases respectively, with 17 bases between them. The V gene's germline CDR1 is SGHRS and CDR2 YFSETQ. This chain's CDR3 is CASSPDPRRTGANVLTF. The CDR3 region has the DNA TGCGCCAGCAGTCCGGACCCCCGGAGGACTGGGGCCAACGTCCTGACTTTC.

J is TRBJ2-5 and V is TRBV6-2 or TRBV6-3; TRBD1 matches at 7 bases. Losses at the gene ends were 2 bases for V and 1 base for J; bases not matched to a gene: 4. This CDR3 spans 15 amino acids. Germline V gene lookup returns CDR1 MNHEY and CDR2 SVGEGT. This chain's CDR3 is CASSYPRGFQETQYF. Here the CDR3 DNA reads TGTGCCAGCAGTTACCCCAGGGGGTTCCAAGAGACCCAGTACTTC.

The chain combines TRBV7-3 with TRBJ2-3; the match to TRBD2 covers 9 bases. The CDR3 consists of 16 residues. The V gene end was trimmed by 5 bases and the J gene end by 4 bases; junction bases not matched to a gene: 10. Germline V CDR1 and CDR2: SGHTA, FQGTGA. The CDR3 DNA is TGTGCCAGCAGCCCTAGGGGCGGGGGGGCCCCAGATACGCAGTATTTT. Residues: CASSPRGGGAPDTQYF.

The chain combines TRBV12-3 or TRBV12-4 with TRBJ2-1; the D gene is possibly TRBD2 (5 bases). V dropped 5 bases and J dropped 3 bases, with 8 bases sitting between them. The CDR3 is 13 residues long. CDR3 residues: CASSVDYYNEQFF. CDR3 sequence (DNA): TGTGCCAGCAGTGTTGACTACTACAATGAGCAGTTCTTC.

V usage is TRBV6-1 and J usage is TRBJ2-3, with D maybe TRBD2 (6 bases). Germline CDR1 MNHNS, CDR2 SASEGT. The CDR3 runs 17 residues. The V end lost 2 bases, the J end lost 4 bases, and 19 bases lay between the germline ends. The CDR3 region has the DNA TGTGCCAGCAGTGAACCCCCCGGGGGATTTAGCGCAGATACGCAGTATTTT. It encodes CASSEPPGGFSADTQYF.

This sequence joins TRBV5-1 and TRBJ2-5; 8 positions match TRBD2. This CDR3 spans 16 amino acids. Germline loops: CDR1 SGHRS, CDR2 YFSETQ. The junction had 12 bases not matched to a gene; V was cut back by 4 bases and J by 4 bases. The CDR3 DNA sequence: TGCGCCAGCAGCCTAGGAACCGGACTAGCTGGAGAGACCCAGTACTTC. Protein: CASSLGTGLAGETQYF. Full variable domain (remainder filled in from reference TRBV5-1 and TRBJ2-5): KAGVTQTPRYLIKTRGQQVTLSCSPISGHRSVSWYQQTPGQGLQFLFEYFSETQRNKGNFPGRFSGRQFSNSRSEMNVSTLELGDSALYLCASSLGTGLAGETQYFGPGTRLLVL.

The chain joins TRBV2 to TRBJ2-5; D ambiguous. The CDR3 loop spans 13 amino acids. CDR1 and CDR2 (germline): SNHLY, FYNNEI. The V and J ends lost 4 bases and 0 bases respectively, with 6 bases between them. The CDR3: CASSGVYQETQYF. The CDR3 DNA sequence: TGTGCCAGCAGTGGAGTCTACCAAGAGACCCAGTACTTC.

The gene calls are TRBV3-1 (or the pseudogene TRBV3-2) and TRBJ2-6; the D gene is possibly TRBD1 (5 bases). V shed 1 base and J shed 1 base, with 8 bases lying between them. Looked up from germline, CDR1 is LGHDT and CDR2 is YNNKEL (reference sequence). The CDR3 is made up of 16 amino acids. Here the CDR3 DNA reads TGTGCCAGCAGCCAAGCTAGGGGTTCTGGGGCCAACGTCCTGACTTTC. Translation: CASSQARGSGANVLTF.

This clone was counted once. This chain connects TRBV5-1 to TRBJ1-6; D is undetermined. V lost 0 bases, J lost 5 bases, and 6 bases lay in between. CDR3 length: 14 amino acids. Germline V gives CDR1 SGHRS, CDR2 YFSETQ. CDR3 in DNA: TGCGCCAGCAGCTTGGTGGGAGATAATTCACCCCTCCACTTT. Amino acids: CASSLVGDNSPLHF. The variable domain in full, completed from reference TRBV5-1 and TRBJ1-6, reads KAGVTQTPRYLIKTRGQQVTLSCSPISGHRSVSWYQQTPGQGLQFLFEYFSETQRNKGNFPGRFSGRQFSNSRSEMNVSTLELGDSALYLCASSLVGDNSPLHFGNGTRLTVT.

This chain uses TRBV5-3 with TRBJ1-6; possible D gene TRBD1, 5 bases. TRBV5-3 is given ORF status, its function remaining uncertain. This CDR3 has 16 amino acids. Trimming stripped 3 bases from V and 5 bases from J, with 15 bases between. The CDR3 loop reads CARSWGRVPDNSPLHF. DNA for the CDR3: TGTGCCAGAAGCTGGGGCAGGGTCCCAGATAATTCACCCCTCCACTTT.

The chain combines TRBV28 with TRBJ2-7; the D is unclear. V was pared by 9 bases and J by 2 bases, with 14 bases between. The CDR3 is made up of 13 amino acids. The germline V gene encodes CDR1 MDHEN and CDR2 SYDVKM. The CDR3 region is CASRSGTPYEQYF. The CDR3, as DNA: TGTGCCAGTCGCTCGGGTACACCCTACGAGCAGTACTTC.

The V and J genes are TRBV7-2 and TRBJ2-1, with TRBD2 matching over 8 bases. V dropped 2 bases and J dropped 1; count of bases not matched to a gene: 10. The CDR3 spans 18 residues. Germline CDR1 reads SGHTA; CDR2 reads FQGNSA. As DNA, the CDR3 is TGTGCCAGCAGCTTATTGGAGGTAGCGGGGCTTTCCTACAATGAGCAGTTCTTC. It specifies CASSLLEVAGLSYNEQFF.

The chain combines TRBV9 with TRBJ2-5; 13 positions match TRBD2. The CDR3 runs 16 residues. CDR1 is SGDLS and CDR2 is YYNGEE in the germline V gene. The V gene end was trimmed by 4 bases and the J gene end by 2 bases; junction bases not matched to a gene: 5. Here the CDR3 reads CASSLGTSGIQETQYF. As DNA, the CDR3 is TGTGCCAGCAGCCTCGGGACTAGCGGGATTCAAGAGACCCAGTACTTC.

The chain links TRBV6-6 to TRBJ1-1; perhaps TRBD1 as D (5 bases). The ends were cut back, 4 bases at V and 11 bases at J, with 17 bases in the middle. CDR1 is MNHNY, CDR2 SVGAGI, per germline (reference sequence). The CDR3 contains 13 residues. The CDR3 reads CASSLTGDVEAFF. For the CDR3, the DNA is TGTGCCAGCAGTTTAACAGGCGACGTAGAGGCTTTCTTT.